This paragraph covers one T cell receptor beta chain sequence. Its antigen remains unknown. V dropped 4 bases and J dropped 4; count of bases not matched to a gene: 3. CDR3 size: 13 residues. Looked up from germline, CDR1 is MGHDK and CDR2 is SYGVNS. The protocol was immunoSEQ multiplex PCR, while the TCRdb copy is restricted to in-frame clones and leaves out a portion. The table has 70,000 to 95,000 clones, around 90% seen once; the top ten hold 16%. These data belong to a study of radiotherapy plus CTLA-4 blockade in lung cancer. Study overall: Across the patients, objective responses occurred in more than 15%, and disease control in approximately 30%. Notes on the study in general: Response was reportedly best predicted by early blood T cell clone dynamics, with interferon-beta. Once radiotherapy plus ipilimumab had been given, TCR clones derived from tumor expanded in blood.

With ipilimumab providing CTLA-4 blockade, focal radiation was administered to patients who had chemo-refractory metastatic non-small-cell lung cancer. Sample: peripheral blood, taken from a patient treated with radiotherapy plus ipilimumab. V usage is TRBV25-1 and J usage is TRBJ1-1; 7 nucleotides agree with TRBD1. The TCR originated in a human donor with non-small cell lung cancer that progressed on radiotherapy plus ipilimumab. The CDR3 bases are TGTGCCAGCAGTGGGGACAGTAGCACTGAAGCTTTCTTT. This sequence encodes CASSGDSSTEAFF.